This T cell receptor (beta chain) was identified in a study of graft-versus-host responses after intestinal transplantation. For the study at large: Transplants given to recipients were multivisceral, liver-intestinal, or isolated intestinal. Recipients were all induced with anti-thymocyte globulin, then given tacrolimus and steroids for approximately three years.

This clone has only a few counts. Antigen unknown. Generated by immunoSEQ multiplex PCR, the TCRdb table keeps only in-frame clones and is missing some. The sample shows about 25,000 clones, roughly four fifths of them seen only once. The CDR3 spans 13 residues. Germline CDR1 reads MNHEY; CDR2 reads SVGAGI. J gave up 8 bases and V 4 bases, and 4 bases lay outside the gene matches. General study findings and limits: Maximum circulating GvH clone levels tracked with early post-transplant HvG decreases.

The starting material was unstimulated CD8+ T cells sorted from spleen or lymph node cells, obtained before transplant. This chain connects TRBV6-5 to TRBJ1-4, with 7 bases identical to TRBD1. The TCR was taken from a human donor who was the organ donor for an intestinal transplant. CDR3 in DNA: TGTGCCAGCAGTTCGGTAGGGGGCGAAAAACTGTTTTTT. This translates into CASSSVGGEKLFF.